The TCR beta chain described here comes from a study of blood T cell repertoires in COVID-19. Original methodology: Estimated nucleated cell counts came from reference gene primer amplification. Sequencing used immunoSEQ multiplex PCR; TCRdb keeps in-frame clones, though not all of them. V, J and clone size derive from that table, while D and trimming were established from the DNA sequence. The repertoire has roughly 400,000 clones, over 75% of them found once; the top ten carry about 1.1%. Germline CDR1 and CDR2: KGHDR and SFDVKD. This CDR3 region has 19 residues. After removal of 4 bases from V and 2 bases from J, the junction contained 17 bases not matched to a gene.

Sequenced sample: PBMCs or T cells enriched from blood (not recorded which). This chain connects TRBV24-1 to TRBJ2-7, with 9 bases lining up with TRBD1. The TCR was taken from a man between 25 and 39 years old who had recovered from COVID-19. CDR3 sequence (DNA): TGTGCCACCAGTGACCACAGGGGGCCCAAAGGAAAAGCCCCCTACGAGCAGTACTTC. Its protein product is CATSDHRGPKGKAPYEQYF.